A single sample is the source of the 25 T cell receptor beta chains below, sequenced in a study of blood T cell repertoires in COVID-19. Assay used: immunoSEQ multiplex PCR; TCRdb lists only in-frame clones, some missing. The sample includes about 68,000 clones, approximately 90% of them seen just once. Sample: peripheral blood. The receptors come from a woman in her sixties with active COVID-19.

CDR3 loop: CASGGFYEQYF. The CDR3 DNA reads as TGTGCCAGCGGGGGGTTCTACGAGCAGTACTTC. The V call is TRBV27, the J call TRBJ2-7, with TRBD2 as a possible D gene (6 bases). Trimming took 8 bases from V and 3 from J, leaving 8 bases between them. This CDR3 has 11 residues. Per the germline V gene, CDR1 is MNHEY and CDR2 is SMNVEV (reference sequence).

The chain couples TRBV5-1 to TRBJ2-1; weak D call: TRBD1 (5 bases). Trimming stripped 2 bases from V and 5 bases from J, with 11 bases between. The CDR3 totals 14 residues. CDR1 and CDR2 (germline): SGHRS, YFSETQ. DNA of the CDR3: TGCGCCAGCAGCTTAAGGGGCCCCGACAATGAGCAGTTCTTC. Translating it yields CASSLRGPDNEQFF.

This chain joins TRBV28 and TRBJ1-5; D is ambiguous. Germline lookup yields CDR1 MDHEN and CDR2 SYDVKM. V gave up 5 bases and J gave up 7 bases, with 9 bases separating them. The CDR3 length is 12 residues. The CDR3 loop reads CASSPPQQPQHF. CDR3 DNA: TGTGCCAGCAGTCCCCCTCAGCAGCCCCAGCATTTT.

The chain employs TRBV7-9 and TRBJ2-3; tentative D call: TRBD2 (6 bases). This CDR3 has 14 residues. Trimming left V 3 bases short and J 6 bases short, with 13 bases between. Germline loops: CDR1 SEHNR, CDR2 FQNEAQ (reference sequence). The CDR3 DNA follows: TGTGCCAGCAGCTTTAGCGGTGGGGGGGATACGCAGTATTTT. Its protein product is CASSFSGGGDTQYF.

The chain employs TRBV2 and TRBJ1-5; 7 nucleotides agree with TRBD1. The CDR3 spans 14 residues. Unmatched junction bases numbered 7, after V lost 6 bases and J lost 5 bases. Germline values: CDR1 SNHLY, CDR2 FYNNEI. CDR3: CASRTGTVDQPQHF. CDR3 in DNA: TGTGCCAGCAGGACGGGGACAGTAGATCAGCCCCAGCATTTT.

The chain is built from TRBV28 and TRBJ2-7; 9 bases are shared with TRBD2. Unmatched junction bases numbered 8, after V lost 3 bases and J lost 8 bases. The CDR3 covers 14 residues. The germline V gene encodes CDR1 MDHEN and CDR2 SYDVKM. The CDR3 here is CASSFYAGGRKQYF. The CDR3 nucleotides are TGTGCCAGCAGTTTCTACGCGGGAGGGCGGAAGCAGTACTTC. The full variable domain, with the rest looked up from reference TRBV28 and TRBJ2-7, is DVKVTQSSRYLVKRTGEKVFLECVQDMDHENMFWYRQDPGLGLRLIYFSYDVKMKEKGDIPEGYSVSREKKERFSLILESASTNQTSMYLCASSFYAGGRKQYFGPGTRLTVT.

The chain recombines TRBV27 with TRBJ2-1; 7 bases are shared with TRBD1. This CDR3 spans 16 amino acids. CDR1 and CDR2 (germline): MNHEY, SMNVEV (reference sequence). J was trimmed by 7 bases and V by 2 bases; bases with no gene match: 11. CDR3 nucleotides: TGTGCCAGCAGTTTACCCGCCTCGACAGGGCGTAATGAGCAGTTCTTC. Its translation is CASSLPASTGRNEQFF.

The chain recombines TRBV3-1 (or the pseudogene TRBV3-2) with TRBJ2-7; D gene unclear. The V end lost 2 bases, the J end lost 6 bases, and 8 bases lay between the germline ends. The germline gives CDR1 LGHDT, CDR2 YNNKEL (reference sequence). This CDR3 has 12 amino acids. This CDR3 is CASSQIYGEQYF. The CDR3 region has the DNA TGTGCCAGCAGCCAAATCTACGGCGAGCAGTACTTC.

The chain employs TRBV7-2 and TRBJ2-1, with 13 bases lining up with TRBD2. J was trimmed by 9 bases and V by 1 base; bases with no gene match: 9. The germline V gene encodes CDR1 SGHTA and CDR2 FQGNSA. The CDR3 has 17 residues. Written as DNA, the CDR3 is TGTGCCAGCAGCTTAGACTTACTAGCGGGAGGGAATGGTGAGCAGTTCTTC. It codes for CASSLDLLAGGNGEQFF.

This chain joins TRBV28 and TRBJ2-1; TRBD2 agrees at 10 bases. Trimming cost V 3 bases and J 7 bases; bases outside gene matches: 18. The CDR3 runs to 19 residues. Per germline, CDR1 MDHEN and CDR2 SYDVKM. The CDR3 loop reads CASSLFLSTSGRGGNEQFF. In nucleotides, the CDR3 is TGTGCCAGCAGTTTGTTCCTCTCGACTAGCGGGCGAGGGGGGAATGAGCAGTTCTTC.

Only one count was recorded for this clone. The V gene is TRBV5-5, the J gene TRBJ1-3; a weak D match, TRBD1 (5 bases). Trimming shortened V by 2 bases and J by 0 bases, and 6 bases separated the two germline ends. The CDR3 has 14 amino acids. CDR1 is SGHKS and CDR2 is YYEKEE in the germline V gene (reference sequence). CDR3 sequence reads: CASSFQGSGNTIYF. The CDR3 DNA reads TGTGCCAGCAGCTTCCAGGGCTCTGGAAACACCATATATTTT.

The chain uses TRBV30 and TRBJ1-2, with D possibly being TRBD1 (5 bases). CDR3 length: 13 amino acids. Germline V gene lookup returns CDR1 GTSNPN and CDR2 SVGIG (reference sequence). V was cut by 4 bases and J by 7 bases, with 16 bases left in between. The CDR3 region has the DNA TGTGCCTGGAAACTGGACATTCGTGGTGGCTACACCTTC. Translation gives CAWKLDIRGGYTF.

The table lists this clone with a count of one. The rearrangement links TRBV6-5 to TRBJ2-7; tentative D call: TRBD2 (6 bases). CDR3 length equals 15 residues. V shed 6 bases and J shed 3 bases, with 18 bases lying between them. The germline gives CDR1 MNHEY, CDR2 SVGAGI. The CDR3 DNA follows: TGTGCCAGCAGCCATGGGGGGTTAGGGGTCTACGAGCAGTACTTC. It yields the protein CASSHGGLGVYEQYF.

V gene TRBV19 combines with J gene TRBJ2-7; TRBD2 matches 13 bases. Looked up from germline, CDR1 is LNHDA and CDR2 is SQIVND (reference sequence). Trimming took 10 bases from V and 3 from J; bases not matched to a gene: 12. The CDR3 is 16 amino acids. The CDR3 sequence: CATPLELAGGFYEQYF. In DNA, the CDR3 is TGTGCCACCCCCTTGGAACTAGCGGGAGGGTTCTACGAGCAGTACTTC.

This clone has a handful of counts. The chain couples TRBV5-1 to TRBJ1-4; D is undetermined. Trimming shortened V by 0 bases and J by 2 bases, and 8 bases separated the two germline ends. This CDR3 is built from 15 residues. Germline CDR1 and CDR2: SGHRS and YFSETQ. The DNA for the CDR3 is TGCGCCAGCAGCTTGGGGGTCGGGACTAATGAAAAACTGTTTTTT. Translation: CASSLGVGTNEKLFF.

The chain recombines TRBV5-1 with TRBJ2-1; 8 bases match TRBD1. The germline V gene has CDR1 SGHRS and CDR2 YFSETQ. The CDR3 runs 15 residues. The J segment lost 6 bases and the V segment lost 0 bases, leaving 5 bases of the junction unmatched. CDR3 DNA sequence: TGCGCCAGCAGCTTGGGGGACAGGATTTTCAATGAGCAGTTCTTC. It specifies CASSLGDRIFNEQFF.

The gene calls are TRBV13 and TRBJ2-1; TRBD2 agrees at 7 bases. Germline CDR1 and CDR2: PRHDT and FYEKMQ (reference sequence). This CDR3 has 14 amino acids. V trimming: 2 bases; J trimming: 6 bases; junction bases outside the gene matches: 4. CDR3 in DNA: TGTGCCAGCAGCTTACGAAGGACTAGCAATGAGCAGTTCTTC. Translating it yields CASSLRRTSNEQFF.

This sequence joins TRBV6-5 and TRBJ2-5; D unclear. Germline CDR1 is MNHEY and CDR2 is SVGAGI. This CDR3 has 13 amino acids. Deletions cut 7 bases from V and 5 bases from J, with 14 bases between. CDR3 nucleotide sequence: TGTGCCAGCACCCGCTCTTCCGGGGAGACCCAGTACTTC. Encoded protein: CASTRSSGETQYF.

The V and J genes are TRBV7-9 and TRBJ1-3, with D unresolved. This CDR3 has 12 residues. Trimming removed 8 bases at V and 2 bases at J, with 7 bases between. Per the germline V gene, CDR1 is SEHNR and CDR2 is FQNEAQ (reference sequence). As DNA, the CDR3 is TGTGCCAGCGAGGTAGCTGGAAACACCATATATTTT. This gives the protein CASEVAGNTIYF.

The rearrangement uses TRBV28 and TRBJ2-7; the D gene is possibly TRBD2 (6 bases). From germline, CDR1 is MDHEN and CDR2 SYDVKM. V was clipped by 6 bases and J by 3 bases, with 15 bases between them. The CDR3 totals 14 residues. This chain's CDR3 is CASSSHSGSYEQYF. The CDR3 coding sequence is TGTGCCAGCAGCTCCCACTCCGGGAGCTACGAGCAGTACTTC.

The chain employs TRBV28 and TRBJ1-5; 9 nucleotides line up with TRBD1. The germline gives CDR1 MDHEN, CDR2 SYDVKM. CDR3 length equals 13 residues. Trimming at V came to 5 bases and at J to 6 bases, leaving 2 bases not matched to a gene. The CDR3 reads CASSRTGVQPQHF. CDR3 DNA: TGTGCCAGCAGTCGGACAGGGGTTCAGCCCCAGCATTTT.

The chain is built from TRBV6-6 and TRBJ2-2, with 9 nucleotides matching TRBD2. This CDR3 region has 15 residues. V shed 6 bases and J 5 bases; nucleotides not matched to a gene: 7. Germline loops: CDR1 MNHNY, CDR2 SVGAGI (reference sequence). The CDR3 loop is CASSPYAGGTGELFF. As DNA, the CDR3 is TGTGCCAGCAGCCCCTACGCGGGAGGGACCGGGGAGCTGTTTTTT.

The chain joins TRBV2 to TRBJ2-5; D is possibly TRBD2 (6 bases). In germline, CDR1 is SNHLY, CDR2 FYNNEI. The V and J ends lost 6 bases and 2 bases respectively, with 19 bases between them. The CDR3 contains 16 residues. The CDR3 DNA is TGTGCCAGCAGGGACACCGGGACTCCGGCTCAAGAGACCCAGTACTTC. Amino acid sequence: CASRDTGTPAQETQYF.

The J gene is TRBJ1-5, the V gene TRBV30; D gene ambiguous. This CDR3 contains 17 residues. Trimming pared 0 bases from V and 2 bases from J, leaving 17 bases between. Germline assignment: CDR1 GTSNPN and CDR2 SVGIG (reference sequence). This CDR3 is CAWSVRGIGRGNQPQHF. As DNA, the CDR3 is TGTGCCTGGAGTGTACGTGGTATAGGGAGGGGCAATCAGCCCCAGCATTTT.

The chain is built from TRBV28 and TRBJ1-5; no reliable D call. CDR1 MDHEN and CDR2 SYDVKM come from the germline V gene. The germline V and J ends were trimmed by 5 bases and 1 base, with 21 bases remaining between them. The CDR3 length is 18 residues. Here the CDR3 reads CASSPLPGLRRSNQPQHF. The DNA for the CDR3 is TGTGCCAGCAGTCCTCTGCCTGGGCTCAGGAGGAGCAATCAGCCCCAGCATTTT.